The present T cell receptor beta chain was sequenced within a study of blood T cell repertoires in COVID-19. Here immunoSEQ multiplex PCR was the method, and the copy in TCRdb shows in-frame clones only, minus some. The profile shows 180,000 or so clones, around 88% of them singletons. Germline V gives CDR1 SGHTS, CDR2 YDEGEE. The CDR3 has 15 residues. With 2 bases clipped from V and 5 bases from J, the junction kept 6 bases outside the gene matches. The specimen was PBMCs or T cells enriched from blood (not recorded which). This chain connects TRBV5-8 to TRBJ2-1, with 8 bases fitting TRBD2. The receptor's source is a woman between 50 and 59 years old in a cohort exposed to, infected with or recovered from COVID-19 (not recorded which). This chain's CDR3 is CASSFWTSRDNEQFF. CDR3 coding DNA: TGTGCCAGCAGCTTTTGGACTAGCCGGGACAATGAGCAGTTCTTC.